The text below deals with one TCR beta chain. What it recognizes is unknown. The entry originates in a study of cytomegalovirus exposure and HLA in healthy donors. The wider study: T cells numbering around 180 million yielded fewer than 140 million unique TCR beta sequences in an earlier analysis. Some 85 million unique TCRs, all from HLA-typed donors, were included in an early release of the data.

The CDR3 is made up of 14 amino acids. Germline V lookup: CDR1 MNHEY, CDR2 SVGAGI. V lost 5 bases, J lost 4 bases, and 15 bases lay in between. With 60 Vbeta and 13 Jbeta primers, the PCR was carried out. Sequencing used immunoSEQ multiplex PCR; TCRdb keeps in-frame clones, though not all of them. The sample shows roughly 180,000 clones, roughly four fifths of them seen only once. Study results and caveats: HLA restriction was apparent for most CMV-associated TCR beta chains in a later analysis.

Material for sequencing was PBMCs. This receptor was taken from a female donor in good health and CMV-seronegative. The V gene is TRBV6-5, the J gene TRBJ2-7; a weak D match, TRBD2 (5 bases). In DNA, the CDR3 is TGTGCCAGCAGTCCGGGCCACGGGGTTTACGAGCAGTACTTC. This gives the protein CASSPGHGVYEQYF.